This TCR beta chain is drawn from a study of T cell clones after liver transplantation. Study outcomes and limitations: Small, mixed patient groups and varying post-transplant times limit these conclusions.

As for this clone: As yet, its antigen is unknown.

The CDR3 has 15 residues. CDR1 is SGHTA and CDR2 is FQGNSA in the germline V gene. Between the trimmed V and J ends, which lost 0 bases and 4 bases, there was a span of 12 bases. The table came from immunoSEQ multiplex PCR; TCRdb's copy has only in-frame clones and leaves some out. The sample contains 95,000 to 110,000 clones, around 86% of which appear only once. V is TRBV7-2 and J is TRBJ1-2, with D perhaps TRBD1 (6 bases). This clonotype was obtained from a human donor who received a liver transplant. The sample was CD4+ T cells from blood, taken before liver transplant. The CDR3 loop is CASSLAGGLGYGYTF. The DNA for the CDR3 is TGTGCCAGCAGCTTAGCGGGGGGCCTTGGCTATGGCTACACCTTC.